This paragraph reports one TCR beta chain. Its target is not known. The data derive from a study of regulatory T cells in long-lasting Graves disease. Study-level points and caveats: Clonotypes that were public and shared totalled a few thousand in persistent patients versus around 970 in new patients.

Time point of the sample: newly diagnosed GD, antithyroid drugs for less than 3 months. The TCR library was prepared using RNA isolated from PBMCs. iRepertoire HTBI primers and Arm-PCR of CDR3 regions built TCR beta libraries. TCRdb processed the multiplex PCR reads anew with MiXCR; each CDR3 protein has one entry. The profile covers 420,000 or so distinct CDR3 sequences, with around 17% appearing a single time and about 25% taken by the ten largest. The CDR3 has 13 residues. Trimming pared 4 bases from V and 4 bases from J, leaving 11 bases between. CDR1 is MNHEY and CDR2 is SMNVEV in the germline V gene (reference sequence). These data were also reused for a study on T cells in Graves' hyperthyroidism and ophthalmopathy.

The specimen was peripheral blood mononuclear cells (PBMCs), collected at new diagnosis, from a patient treated with antithyroid drugs. The origin of this receptor is a woman under 30 with Graves disease. The rearrangement uses TRBV27 and TRBJ2-7; D is undetermined. In DNA form, the CDR3 reads TGTGCCAGCAGTTACGGGCCCCTTTACGAGCAGTACTTC. Amino acids: CASSYGPLYEQYF.